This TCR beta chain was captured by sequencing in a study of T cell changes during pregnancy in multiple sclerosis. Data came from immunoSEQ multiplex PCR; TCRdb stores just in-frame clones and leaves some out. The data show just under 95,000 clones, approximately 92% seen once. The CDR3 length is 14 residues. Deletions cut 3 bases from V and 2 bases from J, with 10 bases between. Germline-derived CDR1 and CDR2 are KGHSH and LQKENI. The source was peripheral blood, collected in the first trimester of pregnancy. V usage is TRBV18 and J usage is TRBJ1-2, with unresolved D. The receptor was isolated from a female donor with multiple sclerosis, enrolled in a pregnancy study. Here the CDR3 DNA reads TGTGCCAGCTCACCTCCACGTCAGAACTATGGCTACACCTTC. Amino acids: CASSPPRQNYGYTF.